This T cell receptor beta chain originates from a study of T cell responses to AZD1222 COVID-19 vaccine (dated by TCRdb to the early 2020s). With regard to the full study: TCR sequencing covered over 230 trial participants: 200 to 210 given two doses of AZD1222 and some 25 given two doses of MenACWY control vaccine. Enrollment into the trials was organized by age into subgroups of 18-55, 56-69 and 70-plus years, and those subgroups contained around 150, 28 and 57 TCR-sequenced participants, respectively. Results the study describes overall, beyond this receptor: Reportedly, almost half of the unique spike-specific TCRs recognized epitopes lying outside the regions that are mutated in the B.1.351 and B.1.1.7 variants. No day 14 peak-response samples were available, so repertoires were characterized only after the peak T cell response. The whole spike protein was spanned by vaccine-associated CD4 TCRs, and dominant responses were seen in regions 160-218 and 743-854. Most participants were white British and females outnumbered males, and the authors suggested that clonal diversity may have been underestimated. Conclusions about previously exposed vaccinees are limited, since just 5 to 7 AZD1222 recipients were seropositive for SARS-CoV-2 at baseline. A significant rise in spike-specific TCR breadth and depth was observed after two AZD1222 doses relative to day 0 and relative to MenACWY recipients. In the small 56-69-year group, the increase in depth fell short of significance, most likely because of low power.

The CDR3 regions of human TCRbeta chains were analyzed by immunosequencing. The paper's data handling went like this. TCRs in the repertoires were compared against a reference library of SARS-CoV-2-specific TCRs that had been generated with the MIRA antigen-specificity platform. Breadth meant the fraction of unique TCRs that were SARS-CoV-2-associated, whereas depth meant the fraction of total T cells that were SARS-CoV-2-associated. Using the MIRA data, each spike-specific TCR was assigned both to the spike region to which the TCR was reactive and to a CD4 or CD8 class. Log10-transformed breadth and depth values were compared by one-way ANOVA with Sidak's multiple comparisons tests. The source is immuneACCESS, and TCRdb retained only in-frame sequences with V and J called. Part of the clones is not carried over; for the studies checked, unresolved V genes explain less than half of this, and the remainder is unexplained. D and trimming come from the DNA, and the V and J calls and clone size come from that table. The sample table shows roughly 140,000 clones, and approximately 88% are seen once. Of the sample, around 3.4% is held by the ten largest clones.

According to the study, the label for this sample's time point signals: baseline before first vaccination. The meaning of the sample's treatment or condition label: meningococcal conjugate vaccine given as trial control. Vaccinee samples were obtained from the UK trials COV001 and COV002, which included a single-blind randomized controlled phase 2/3 trial of AZD1222 (ChAdOx1 nCoV-19) in healthy adults. Trial participant PBMC samples were collected at day 0 and day 28 after the second dose for TCRbeta chain sequencing. A word on this clone: Its cognate antigen has yet to be identified. Base qualities are not at hand, and no much larger clone is one base apart.

Its CDR3 holds 16 amino acids, cysteine through phenylalanine. Left in the record is the CDR3 DNA by itself, 48 bases read in frame from the first base. V is pared back by 0 bases and J by 0 bases, with 9 bases lying between the germline termini. CDR1 and CDR2 were assigned from the germline V gene as SGHTA and FQGNSA. The receptor's source is an adult in good health. Rearrangement joined TRBV7-2 to TRBJ2-4, with no D gene named confidently. The sequencing used peripheral blood, collected on day 0 of MenACWY control vaccination. The nucleotide sequence reads TGTGCCAGCAGCTTAGCGCTATTCCAAGCCAAAAACATTCAGTACTTC. Translated, it gives CASSLALFQAKNIQYF. When the CDR3 is completed using the reference TRBV7-2 and TRBJ2-4 genes on either side, the full variable domain is GAGVSQSPSNKVTEKGKDVELRCDPISGHTALYWYRQSLGQGLEFLIYFQGNSAPDKSGLPSDRFSAERTGGSVSTLTIQRTQQEDSAVYLCASSLALFQAKNIQYFGAGTRLSVL.